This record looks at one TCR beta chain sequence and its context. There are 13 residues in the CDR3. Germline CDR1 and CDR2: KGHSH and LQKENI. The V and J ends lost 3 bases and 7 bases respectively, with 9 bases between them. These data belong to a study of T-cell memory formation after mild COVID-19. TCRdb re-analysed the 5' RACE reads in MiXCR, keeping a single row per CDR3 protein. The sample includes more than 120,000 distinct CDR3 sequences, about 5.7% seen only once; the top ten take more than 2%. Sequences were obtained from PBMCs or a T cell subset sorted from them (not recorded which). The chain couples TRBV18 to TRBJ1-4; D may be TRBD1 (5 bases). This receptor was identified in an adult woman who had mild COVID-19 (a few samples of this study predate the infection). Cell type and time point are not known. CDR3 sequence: CASSPGGGEKLFF. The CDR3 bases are TGTGCCAGCTCACCCGGGGGAGGTGAAAAACTGTTTTTT.